The next 20 T cell receptor beta chains were all read from a single sample in a study of technical replicates of blood from a few donors. Method: immunoSEQ multiplex PCR; TCRdb's copy keeps in-frame clones and lacks some. In the table there are 45,000 to 65,000 clones, over 90% of which are singletons. The sample taken for sequencing was PBMCs. The receptors derive from a human donor in good health. Some clones in this sample may be carry-over from other donors' samples.

The CDR3: CASSLSGNQPQHF. In DNA form, the CDR3 reads TGTGCCAGCAGCTTGTCGGGCAATCAGCCCCAGCATTTT. The chain links TRBV7-9 to TRBJ1-5; D ambiguous. Germline values: CDR1 SEHNR, CDR2 FQNEAQ (reference sequence). The V end was cut by 3 bases, the J end by 2 bases, with 5 bases between. The CDR3 extends over 13 amino acids.

The J gene is TRBJ2-5, the V gene TRBV7-9; the match to TRBD1 covers 11 bases. The ends lost 5 bases at V and 4 bases at J; junction bases unmatched: 18. Germline CDR1 and CDR2: SEHNR and FQNEAQ (reference sequence). The CDR3 runs to 19 residues. CDR3 amino acids: CASSMGGSRDRGARETQYF. Written as DNA, the CDR3 is TGTGCCAGCAGCATGGGAGGGTCCCGGGACAGGGGGGCAAGAGAGACCCAGTACTTC.

The table lists this clone with a count of one. The V gene is TRBV29-1, the J gene TRBJ1-5, with 8 bases fitting TRBD1. Trimming removed 6 bases from V and 9 bases from J; junction bases left unmatched: 13. Germline V gene data show CDR1 as SQVTM and CDR2 as ANQGSEA. The CDR3 is 14 amino acids. The CDR3 loop is CSVADRGRQGPQHF. CDR3 bases: TGCAGCGTCGCCGACAGGGGCCGGCAGGGGCCCCAGCATTTT.

The chain is built from TRBV29-1 and TRBJ2-1; weak D call: TRBD1 (5 bases). This CDR3 contains 16 residues. The germline V and J ends were trimmed by 7 bases and 6 bases, with 25 bases remaining between them. Germline CDR1 and CDR2: SQVTM and ANQGSEA. CDR3 in DNA: TGCAGCGCGTTGAAGACAGACCGGGCAGACCTCAATGAGCAGTTCTTC. It encodes CSALKTDRADLNEQFF.

V is TRBV4-3 and J is TRBJ2-3; possibly TRBD1 for D (6 bases). Germline V gives CDR1 LGHNA, CDR2 YSLEER. This CDR3 comprises 15 residues. V gave up 0 bases and J gave up 7 bases, with 14 bases separating them. CDR3 sequence: CASSQELVGANTQYF. CDR3 DNA: TGCGCCAGCAGCCAAGAGCTCGTGGGGGCAAATACGCAGTATTTT.

The gene calls are TRBV11-2 and TRBJ2-3, with D perhaps TRBD2 (6 bases). The germline V gene encodes CDR1 SGHAT and CDR2 FQNNGV. V dropped 3 bases and J dropped 2 bases, with 21 bases sitting between them. The CDR3 consists of 18 residues. CDR3 residues: CASSFTGDGLMNTDTQYF. The CDR3 DNA sequence: TGTGCCAGCAGCTTTACGGGGGATGGGTTAATGAACACAGATACGCAGTATTTT. The full variable domain, with the rest looked up from reference TRBV11-2 and TRBJ2-3, is EAGVAQSPRYKIIEKRQSVAFWCNPISGHATLYWYQQILGQGPKLLIQFQNNGVVDDSQLPKDRFSAERLKGVDSTLKIQPAKLEDSAVYLCASSFTGDGLMNTDTQYFGPGTRLTVL.

The chain recombines TRBV4-3 with TRBJ1-6; D may be TRBD1 (5 bases). The CDR3 loop spans 18 amino acids. V gave up 1 base and J gave up 10 bases, with 23 bases separating them. CDR1 and CDR2 (germline): LGHNA, YSLEER. CDR3 coding DNA: TGCGCCAGCAGCCAAGTTCAGGGCGGCCCGGGGGGATGGTCACCCCTCCACTTT. The encoded protein is CASSQVQGGPGGWSPLHF.

The CDR3 coding sequence is TGTGCCAGCAGCATTACAGCTAACTATGGCTACACCTTC. Protein product: CASSITANYGYTF. This chain uses TRBV9 with TRBJ1-2; no clear D gene. The germline CDR1 and CDR2 sequences are SGDLS and YYNGEE. V lost 4 bases and J lost 0, with 7 bases in between. The CDR3 is 13 amino acids. Supplemented by reference TRBV9 and TRBJ1-2, the full variable domain reads DSGVTQTPKHLITATGQRVTLRCSPRSGDLSVYWYQQSLDQGLQFLIQYYNGEERAKGNILERFSAQQFPDLHSELNLSSLELGDSALYFCASSITANYGYTFGSGTRLTVV.

To note about this clone: In the same sample, other DNA sequences code for this CDR3. The gene calls are TRBV4-2 and TRBJ1-5; maybe TRBD1 (5 bases). Looked up from germline, CDR1 is LGHNA and CDR2 is YNFKEQ. V was pared by 1 base and J by 7 bases, with 8 bases between. This CDR3 contains 13 residues. The CDR3 reads CASSQGGGQPQHF. For the CDR3, the DNA is TGTGCCAGCAGCCAAGGGGGCGGACAGCCCCAGCATTTT.

The gene calls are TRBV2 and TRBJ1-2; 8 bases match TRBD1. With V trimmed by 6 bases and J by 5 bases, 11 bases remained unmatched. Germline lookup yields CDR1 SNHLY and CDR2 FYNNEI. The CDR3 contains 15 residues. For the CDR3, the DNA is TGTGCCAGCAGCCGGACAGGGAGCCCTTCATATGGCTACACCTTC. Encoded protein: CASSRTGSPSYGYTF.

The gene calls are TRBV7-8 and TRBJ2-5, with 7 bases aligning to TRBD1. The CDR3 is 16 residues long. The ends lost 6 bases at V and 5 bases at J; junction bases unmatched: 15. CDR1 SGHVS and CDR2 FQNEAQ come from the germline V gene. Here the CDR3 reads CASRQKRQGYEETQYF. CDR3 nucleotides: TGTGCCAGCAGACAAAAGCGACAGGGTTACGAGGAGACCCAGTACTTC. Full variable domain (remainder filled in from reference TRBV7-8 and TRBJ2-5): GAGVSQSPRYKVAKRGQDVALRCDPISGHVSLFWYQQALGQGPEFLTYFQNEAQLDKSGLPSDRFFAERPEGSVSTLKIQRTQQEDSAVYLCASRQKRQGYEETQYFGPGTRLLVL.

This chain links TRBV30 with TRBJ2-7, with TRBD2 matching over 7 bases. The CDR3 runs to 17 residues. Per the germline V gene, CDR1 is GTSNPN and CDR2 is SVGIG (reference sequence). Unmatched junction bases numbered 15, after V lost 0 bases and J lost 4 bases. The CDR3 region is CAWSVRGVGREHYEQYF. The CDR3 DNA reads TGTGCCTGGAGTGTACGGGGGGTTGGACGGGAACATTACGAGCAGTACTTC. Variable domain in full (rest from reference TRBV30 and TRBJ2-7): SQTIHQWPATLVQPVGSPLSLECTVEGTSNPNLYWYRQAAGRGLQLLFYSVGIGQISSEVPQNLSASRPQDRQFILSSKKLLLSDSGFYLCAWSVRGVGREHYEQYFGPGTRLTVT.

On this clone: One junction end disagrees with the germline gene, perhaps due to a read error. CDR3 DNA: TGTGCCAGCACCTTAGACAGCCACATGGGCGGCTACACCTTC. Translating gives CASTLDSHMGGYTF. This sequence joins TRBV7-9 and TRBJ1-2; possibly TRBD1 for D (5 bases). The CDR3 runs to 14 residues. The V gene's germline CDR1 is SEHNR and CDR2 FQNEAQ (reference sequence). The variable domain in full, completed from reference TRBV7-9 and TRBJ1-2, reads DTGVSQNPRHKITKRGQNVTFRCDPISEHNRLYWYRQTLGQGPEFLTYFQNEAQLEKSRLLSDRFSAERPKGSFSTLEIQRTEQGDSAMYLCASTLDSHMGGYTFGSGTRLTVV.

The genes are TRBV7-9 and TRBJ2-1; TRBD2 might be the D (6 bases). Trimming took off 5 bases at V and 5 bases at J, with 16 bases between the two ends. Germline lookup yields CDR1 SEHNR and CDR2 FQNEAQ (reference sequence). The CDR3 runs 15 residues. The CDR3 region has the DNA TGTGCCAGCAGCGCCTGGGACTCACGGAACAATGAGCAGTTCTTC. This codes for CASSAWDSRNNEQFF.

In its sample, this clone was seen once. The V call is TRBV7-2, the J call TRBJ2-7; the match to TRBD2 covers 9 bases. The germline gives CDR1 SGHTA, CDR2 FQGNSA. The CDR3 contains 15 residues. After removal of 2 bases from V and 5 bases from J, the junction contained 7 bases not matched to a gene. The CDR3, as DNA: TGTGCCAGCAGCTTATGGCGCGGGGGGGTCGACGAGCAGTACTTC. It is translated as CASSLWRGGVDEQYF.

V gene TRBV4-2 combines with J gene TRBJ2-2; the match to TRBD2 covers 12 bases. CDR3 length: 15 amino acids. V trimming: 1 base; J trimming: 8 bases; junction bases outside the gene matches: 2. Germline CDR1 reads LGHNA; CDR2 reads YNFKEQ. Here the CDR3 DNA reads TGTGCCAGCAGCCAAGGGACTAGCGGGGTAGGGGAGCTGTTTTTT. Translating it yields CASSQGTSGVGELFF.

This chain joins TRBV7-2 and TRBJ2-1; 9 nucleotides align to TRBD2. The V gene's germline CDR1 is SGHTA and CDR2 FQGNSA. The V segment lost 5 bases and the J segment 9 bases; nucleotides outside the gene matches: 11. This CDR3 is 15 amino acids long. The DNA of the CDR3 is TGTGCCAGCAGCCAGACCGGGCTAGCGGGATTTGAGCAGTTCTTC. It codes for CASSQTGLAGFEQFF.

The CDR3 region has the DNA TGTGCCAGCAGCGTTACAGCTGGCGAGCAGTACTTC. This translates into CASSVTAGEQYF. The V and J genes are TRBV7-9 and TRBJ2-7; D not resolved. Trimming stripped 5 bases from V and 6 bases from J, with 11 bases between. CDR3 length: 12 amino acids. CDR1 is SEHNR and CDR2 is FQNEAQ in the germline V gene (reference sequence).

The chain recombines TRBV29-1 with TRBJ2-1; 7 nucleotides agree with TRBD1. The trim removed 7 bases at V and 6 bases at J, leaving 3 bases unmatched. The CDR3 is made up of 11 amino acids. The germline V gene has CDR1 SQVTM and CDR2 ANQGSEA. The CDR3 DNA is TGCAGCGCCGAGGGGGCCAATGAGCAGTTCTTC. Translated: CSAEGANEQFF.

This chain links TRBV7-6 with TRBJ2-1, with a possible D match to TRBD2 (6 bases). Germline V gene lookup returns CDR1 SGHVS and CDR2 FNYEAQ. V lost 2 bases to trimming and J lost 7 bases, with 6 bases between them. The CDR3 runs to 12 residues. Written as DNA, the CDR3 is TGTGCCAGCAGCTTACTAGCGAATGAGCAGTTCTTC. Amino acids: CASSLLANEQFF.